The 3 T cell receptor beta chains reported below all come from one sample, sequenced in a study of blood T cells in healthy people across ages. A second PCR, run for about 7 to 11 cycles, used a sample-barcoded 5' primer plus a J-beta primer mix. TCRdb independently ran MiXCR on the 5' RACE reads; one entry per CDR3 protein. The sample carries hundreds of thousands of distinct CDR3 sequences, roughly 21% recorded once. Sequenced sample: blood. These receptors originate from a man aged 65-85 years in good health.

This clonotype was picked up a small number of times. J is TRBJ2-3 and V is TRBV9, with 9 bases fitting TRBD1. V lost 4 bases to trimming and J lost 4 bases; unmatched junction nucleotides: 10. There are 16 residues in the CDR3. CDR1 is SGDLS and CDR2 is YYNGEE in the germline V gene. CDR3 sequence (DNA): TGTGCCAGCAGCCACACAGGGGGCGGAAATGCAGATACGCAGTATTTT. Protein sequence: CASSHTGGGNADTQYF.

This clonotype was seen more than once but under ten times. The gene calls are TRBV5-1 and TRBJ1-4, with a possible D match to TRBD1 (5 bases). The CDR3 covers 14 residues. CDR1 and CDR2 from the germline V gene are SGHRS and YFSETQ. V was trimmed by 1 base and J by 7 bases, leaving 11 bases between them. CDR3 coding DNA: TGCGCCAGCAGCTTGCGTCAGGGAACTGAAAAACTGTTTTTT. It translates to CASSLRQGTEKLFF.

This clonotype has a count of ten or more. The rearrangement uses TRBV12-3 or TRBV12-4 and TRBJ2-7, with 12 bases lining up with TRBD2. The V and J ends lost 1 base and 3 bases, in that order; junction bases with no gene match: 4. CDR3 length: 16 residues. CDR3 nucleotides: TGTGCCAGCAGTTTAGGGGAGACTAGCGGGAGCTACGAGCAGTACTTC. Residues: CASSLGETSGSYEQYF.